The following is a TCR beta chain sequence with its context. The data derive from a study of blood T cell repertoires in COVID-19. Germline lookup yields CDR1 SGHTS and CDR2 YDEGEE. This CDR3 spans 12 amino acids. V dropped 2 bases and J dropped 7 bases, with 9 bases sitting between them. Assay: immunoSEQ multiplex PCR; the TCRdb copy retains only in-frame clones and omits some. The sample shows 400,000 or so clones, 90% of them seen only once. The rearrangement links TRBV5-8 to TRBJ1-2; D uncertain. Sequenced sample: PBMCs or T cells enriched from blood (not recorded which). This receptor was obtained from a man aged 18-30 years who had recovered from COVID-19. The chain's CDR3 is CASSFSAGGYTF. The CDR3 nucleotides read TGTGCCAGCAGCTTCTCTGCGGGTGGCTACACCTTC. The whole variable domain, filled in from reference TRBV5-8 and TRBJ1-2, reads EAGVTQSPTHLIKTRGQQATLRCSPISGHTSVYWYQQALGLGLQFLLWYDEGEERNRGNFPPRFSGRQFPNYSSELNVNALELEDSALYLCASSFSAGGYTFGSGTRLTVV.